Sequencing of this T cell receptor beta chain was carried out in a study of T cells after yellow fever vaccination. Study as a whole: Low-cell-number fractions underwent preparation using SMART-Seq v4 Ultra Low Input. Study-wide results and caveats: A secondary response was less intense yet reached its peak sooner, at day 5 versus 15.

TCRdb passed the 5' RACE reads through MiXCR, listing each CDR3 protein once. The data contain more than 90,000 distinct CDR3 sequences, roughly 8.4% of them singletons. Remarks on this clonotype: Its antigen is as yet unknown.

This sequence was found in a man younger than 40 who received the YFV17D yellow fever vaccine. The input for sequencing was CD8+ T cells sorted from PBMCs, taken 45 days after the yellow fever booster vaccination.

The CDR3 here is CASSSNTGDSPLHF. Here the CDR3 DNA reads TGTGCCAGCAGTTCTAACACGGGGGATTCACCCCTCCACTTT. This rearrangement joins TRBV6-5 to TRBJ1-6; a possible D gene is TRBD1 (5 bases). Germline lookup yields CDR1 MNHEY and CDR2 SVGAGI. The CDR3 sequence is 14 residues long. V lost 4 bases, J lost 8 bases, and 12 bases lay in between.